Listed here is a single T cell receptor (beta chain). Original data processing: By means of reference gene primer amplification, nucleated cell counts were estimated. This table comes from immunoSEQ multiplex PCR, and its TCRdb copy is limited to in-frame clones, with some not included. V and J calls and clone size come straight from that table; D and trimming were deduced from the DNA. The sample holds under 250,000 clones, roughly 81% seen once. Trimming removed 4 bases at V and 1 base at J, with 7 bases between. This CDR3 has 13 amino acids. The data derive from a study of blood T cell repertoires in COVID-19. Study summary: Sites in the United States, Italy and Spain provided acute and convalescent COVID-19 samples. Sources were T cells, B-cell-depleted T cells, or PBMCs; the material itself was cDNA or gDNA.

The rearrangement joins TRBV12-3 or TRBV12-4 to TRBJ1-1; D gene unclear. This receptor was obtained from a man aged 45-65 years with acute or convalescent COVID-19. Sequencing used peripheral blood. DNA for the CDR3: TGTGCCAGCAGTTCTAGGAGGAACACTGAAGCTTTCTTT. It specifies CASSSRRNTEAFF.